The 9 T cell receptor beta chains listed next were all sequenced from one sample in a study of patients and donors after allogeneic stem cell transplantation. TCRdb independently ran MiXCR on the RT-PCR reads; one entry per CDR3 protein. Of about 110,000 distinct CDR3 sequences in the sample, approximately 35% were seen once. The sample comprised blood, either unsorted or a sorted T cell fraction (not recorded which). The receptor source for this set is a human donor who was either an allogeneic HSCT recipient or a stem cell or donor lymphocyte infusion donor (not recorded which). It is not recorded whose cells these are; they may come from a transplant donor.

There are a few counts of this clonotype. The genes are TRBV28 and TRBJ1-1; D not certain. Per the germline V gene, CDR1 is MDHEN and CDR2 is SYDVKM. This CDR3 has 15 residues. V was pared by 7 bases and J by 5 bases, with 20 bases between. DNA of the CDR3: TGTGCCAGCACCCTCAGGTGGGCCGGGAGAACTGAAGCTTTCTTT. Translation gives CASTLRWAGRTEAFF.

This CDR3 is CASRRQGVNTGELFF. In nucleotides, the CDR3 is TGTGCCAGCAGGAGACAGGGAGTGAACACCGGGGAGCTGTTTTTT. This sequence joins TRBV28 and TRBJ2-2; 7 bases fit TRBD1. Losses at the gene ends were 6 bases for V and 1 base for J; bases not matched to a gene: 5. The CDR3 sequence is 15 residues long. Germline CDR1 is MDHEN and CDR2 is SYDVKM.

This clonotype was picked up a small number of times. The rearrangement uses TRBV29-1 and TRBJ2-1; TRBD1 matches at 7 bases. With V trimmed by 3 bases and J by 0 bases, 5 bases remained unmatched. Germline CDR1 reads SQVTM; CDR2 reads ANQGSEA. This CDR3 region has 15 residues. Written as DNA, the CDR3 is TGCAGCGTTGACCAAGGGGGCCTCTCCTACAATGAGCAGTTCTTC. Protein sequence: CSVDQGGLSYNEQFF.

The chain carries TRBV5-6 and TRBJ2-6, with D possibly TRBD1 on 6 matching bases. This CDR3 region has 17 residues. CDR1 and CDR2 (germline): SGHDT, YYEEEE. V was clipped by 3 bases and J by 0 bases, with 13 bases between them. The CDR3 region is CASSSWTVASGANVLTF. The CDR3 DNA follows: TGTGCCAGCAGCTCGTGGACAGTCGCCTCTGGGGCCAACGTCCTGACTTTC.

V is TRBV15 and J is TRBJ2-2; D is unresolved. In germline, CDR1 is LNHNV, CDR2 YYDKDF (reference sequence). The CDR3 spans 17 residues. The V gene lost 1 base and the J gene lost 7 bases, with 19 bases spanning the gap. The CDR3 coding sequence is TGTGCCACCAGCAGAGTGCAGGTCGCGAGTTCTGGCGGGGAGCTGTTTTTT. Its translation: CATSRVQVASSGGELFF.

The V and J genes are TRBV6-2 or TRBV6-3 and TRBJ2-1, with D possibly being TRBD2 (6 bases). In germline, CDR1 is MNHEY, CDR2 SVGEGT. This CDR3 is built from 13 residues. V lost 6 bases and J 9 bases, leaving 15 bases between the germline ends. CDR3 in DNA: TGTGCCAGCAGGAGACTAGAAGGTCTTGAGCAGTTCTTC. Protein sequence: CASRRLEGLEQFF.

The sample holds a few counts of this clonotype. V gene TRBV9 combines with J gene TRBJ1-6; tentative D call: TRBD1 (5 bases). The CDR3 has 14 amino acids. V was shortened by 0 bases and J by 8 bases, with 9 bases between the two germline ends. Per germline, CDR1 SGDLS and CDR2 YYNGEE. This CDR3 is CASSVAGFDSPLHF. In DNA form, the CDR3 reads TGTGCCAGCAGCGTAGCAGGGTTCGATTCACCCCTCCACTTT.

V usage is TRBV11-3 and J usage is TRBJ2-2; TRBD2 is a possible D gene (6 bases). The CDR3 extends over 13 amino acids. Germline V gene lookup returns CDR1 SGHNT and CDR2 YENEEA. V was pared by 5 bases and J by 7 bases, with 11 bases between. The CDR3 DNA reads TGTGCCAGCAGCCCGGGAGTTGTCGGGGAGCTGTTTTTT. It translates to CASSPGVVGELFF.

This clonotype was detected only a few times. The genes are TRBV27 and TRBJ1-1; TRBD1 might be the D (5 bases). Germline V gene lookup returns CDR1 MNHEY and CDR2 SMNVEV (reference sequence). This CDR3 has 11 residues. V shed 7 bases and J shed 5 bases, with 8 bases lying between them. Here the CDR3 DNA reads TGTGCCAGCAAGGGGCGGACTGAAGCTTTCTTT. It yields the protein CASKGRTEAFF.